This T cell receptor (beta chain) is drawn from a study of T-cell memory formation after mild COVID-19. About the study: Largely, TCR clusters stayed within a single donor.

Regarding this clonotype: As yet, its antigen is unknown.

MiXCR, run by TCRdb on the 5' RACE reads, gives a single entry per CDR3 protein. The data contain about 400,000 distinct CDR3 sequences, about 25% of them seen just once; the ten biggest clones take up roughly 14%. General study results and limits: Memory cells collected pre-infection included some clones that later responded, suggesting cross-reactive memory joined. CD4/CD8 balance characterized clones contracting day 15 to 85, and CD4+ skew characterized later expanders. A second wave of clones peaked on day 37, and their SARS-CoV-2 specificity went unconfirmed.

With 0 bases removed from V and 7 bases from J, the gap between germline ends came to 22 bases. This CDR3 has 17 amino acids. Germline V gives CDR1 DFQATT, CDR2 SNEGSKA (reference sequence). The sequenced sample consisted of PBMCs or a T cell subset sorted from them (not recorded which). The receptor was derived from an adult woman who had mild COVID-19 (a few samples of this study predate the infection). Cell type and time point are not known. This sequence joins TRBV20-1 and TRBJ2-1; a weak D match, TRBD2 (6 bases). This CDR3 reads CSARERRLESIRNEQFF. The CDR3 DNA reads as TGCAGTGCTAGAGAACGACGACTAGAATCAATAAGGAATGAGCAGTTCTTC.